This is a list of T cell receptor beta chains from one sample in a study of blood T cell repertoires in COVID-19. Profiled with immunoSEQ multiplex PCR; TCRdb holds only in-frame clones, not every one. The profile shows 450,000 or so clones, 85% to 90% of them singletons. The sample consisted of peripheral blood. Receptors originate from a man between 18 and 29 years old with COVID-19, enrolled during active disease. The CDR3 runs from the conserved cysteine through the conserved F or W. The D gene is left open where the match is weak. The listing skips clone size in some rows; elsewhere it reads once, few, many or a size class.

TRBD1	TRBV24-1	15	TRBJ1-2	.	CATSDSKTGDYGYTF	TGTGCCACCAGTGACTCAAAGACAGGGGACTATGGCTACACCTTC
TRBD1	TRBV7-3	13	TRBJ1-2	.	CASSLKDRIGYTF	TGTGCCAGCAGCTTAAAGGACAGGATCGGCTACACCTTC
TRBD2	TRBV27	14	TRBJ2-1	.	CASSPFGEGNEQFF	TGTGCCAGCAGTCCCTTTGGGGAGGGCAATGAGCAGTTCTTC
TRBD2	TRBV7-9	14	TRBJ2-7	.	CASSFSQGGYEQYF	TGTGCCAGCAGCTTTAGCCAGGGAGGGTACGAGCAGTACTTC
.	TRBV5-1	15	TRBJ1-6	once	CASSLEAGPNSPLHF	TGCGCCAGCAGCTTGGAGGCAGGGCCGAATTCACCCCTCCACTTT
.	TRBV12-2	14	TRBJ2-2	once	CASRLGSDTGELFF	TGTGCAAGTCGTCTTGGGAGCGACACCGGGGAGCTGTTTTTT
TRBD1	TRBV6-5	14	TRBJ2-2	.	CASRTGTGFGELFF	TGTGCCAGCAGAACCGGGACAGGGTTCGGGGAGCTGTTTTTT
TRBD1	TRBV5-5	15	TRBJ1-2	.	CASSPRRGRFYGYTF	TGTGCCAGCAGCCCACGGAGGGGGCGGTTCTATGGCTACACCTTC
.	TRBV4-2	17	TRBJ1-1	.	CASSPGTGRRYNTEAFF	TGTGCCAGCAGCCCAGGCACAGGTCGAAGGTATAACACTGAAGCTTTCTTT
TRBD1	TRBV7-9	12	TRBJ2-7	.	CASSSTGTEPYF	TGTGCCAGCAGCTCGACCGGGACAGAGCCGTACTTC
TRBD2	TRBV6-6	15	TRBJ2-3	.	CASSGAGVSTDTQYF	TGTGCCAGCAGTGGAGCGGGGGTGAGCACAGATACGCAGTATTTT
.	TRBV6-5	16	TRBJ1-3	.	CASSYSSPPSGNTIYF	TGTGCCAGCAGTTACTCGAGTCCCCCCTCTGGAAACACCATATATTTT
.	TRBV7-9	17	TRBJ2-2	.	CASSSTLGQTNTGELFF	TGTGCCAGCAGCTCTACCCTTGGACAGACTAACACCGGGGAGCTGTTTTTT
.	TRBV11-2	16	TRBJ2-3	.	CASSPAQGRLTDTQYF	TGTGCCAGCAGCCCGGCACAGGGCCGATTAACAGATACGCAGTATTTT
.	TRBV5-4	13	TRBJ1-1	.	CASSGRGHTEAFF	TGTGCCAGCAGCGGCAGGGGACATACTGAAGCTTTCTTT
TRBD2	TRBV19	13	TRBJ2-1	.	CATTGGTYEEQFF	TGTGCCACCACGGGGGGAACCTACGAGGAGCAGTTCTTC
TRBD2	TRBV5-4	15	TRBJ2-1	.	CASSLRLAGGNEQFF	TGTGCCAGCAGCTTGCGTCTTGCGGGGGGGAATGAGCAGTTCTTC
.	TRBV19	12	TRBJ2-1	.	CASSPGSGEQFF	TGTGCCAGTAGCCCCGGGAGCGGTGAGCAGTTCTTC
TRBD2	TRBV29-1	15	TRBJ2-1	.	CSVEGAGGLVNEQFF	TGCAGCGTTGAGGGAGCGGGGGGCCTTGTGAATGAGCAGTTCTTC
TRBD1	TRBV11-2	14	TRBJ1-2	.	CASSQIRQGHGYTF	TGTGCCAGCAGCCAGATCCGACAGGGCCATGGCTACACCTTC
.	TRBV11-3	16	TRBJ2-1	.	CASSQGPDGPNNEQFF	TGTGCCAGCAGCCAGGGCCCGGACGGGCCCAACAATGAGCAGTTCTTC
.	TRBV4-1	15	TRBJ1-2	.	CASSQGEGANYGYTF	TGCGCCAGCAGCCAAGGGGAAGGGGCTAACTATGGCTACACCTTC
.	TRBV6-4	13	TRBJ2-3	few	CASSDQSTDTQYF	TGTGCCAGCAGTGACCAGAGCACAGATACGCAGTATTTT
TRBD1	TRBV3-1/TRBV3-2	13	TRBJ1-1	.	CASSLGQGQEAFF	TGTGCCAGCAGCCTGGGACAGGGGCAAGAAGCTTTCTTT
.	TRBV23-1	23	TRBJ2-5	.	CASSQDPPPGQKNLPKYQETQYF	TGCGCCAGCAGTCAAGACCCTCCGCCTGGACAGAAAAACCTCCCGAAGTACCAAGAGACCCAGTACTTC
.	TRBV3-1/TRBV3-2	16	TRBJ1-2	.	CASSQPFGRDDYGYTF	TGTGCCAGCAGCCAACCTTTTGGGAGGGACGACTATGGCTACACCTTC
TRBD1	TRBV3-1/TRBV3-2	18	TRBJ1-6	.	CASSQGHPGQGLFSPLHF	TGTGCCAGCAGCCAGGGGCACCCGGGACAGGGGCTGTTTTCACCCCTCCACTTT
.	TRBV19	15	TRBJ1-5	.	CASSIAGRGFQPQHF	TGTGCCAGTAGTATAGCGGGGAGGGGGTTTCAGCCCCAGCATTTT
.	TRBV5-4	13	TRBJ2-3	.	CASGAPGTDTQYF	TGTGCCAGCGGGGCACCCGGCACAGATACGCAGTATTTT
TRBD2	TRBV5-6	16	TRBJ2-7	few	CASSSRHIGRPDEQYF	TGTGCCAGCAGCTCAAGGCATATCGGGAGGCCTGACGAGCAGTACTTC
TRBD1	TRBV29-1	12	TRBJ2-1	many	CSANPGDSWEFF	TGCAGCGCGAACCCAGGGGACAGTTGGGAGTTCTTC
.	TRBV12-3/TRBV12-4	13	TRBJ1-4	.	CASSFQGNEKLFF	TGTGCCAGCAGTTTCCAGGGTAATGAAAAACTGTTTTTT
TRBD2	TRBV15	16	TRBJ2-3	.	CATSMTSGRVTDTQYF	TGTGCCACCAGCATGACTAGCGGGAGAGTGACAGATACGCAGTATTTT
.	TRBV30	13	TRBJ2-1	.	CAWSVSRLREQFF	TGTGCCTGGAGTGTTTCGCGGCTTCGGGAGCAGTTCTTC
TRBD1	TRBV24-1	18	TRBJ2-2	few	CATSDQTPGQGLAGELFF	TGTGCCACCAGTGATCAAACTCCGGGACAGGGCCTCGCCGGGGAGCTGTTTTTT
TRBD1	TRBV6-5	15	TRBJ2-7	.	CASSPTGTGAHEQYF	TGTGCCAGCAGTCCTACCGGGACAGGGGCCCACGAGCAGTACTTC
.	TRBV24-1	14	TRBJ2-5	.	CATSARHAGETQYF	TGTGCCACCAGTGCCCGACATGCGGGAGAGACCCAGTACTTC
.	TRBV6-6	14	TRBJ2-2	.	CASRPGYTAGELFF	TGTGCCAGCAGGCCCGGGTACACGGCCGGGGAGCTGTTTTTT
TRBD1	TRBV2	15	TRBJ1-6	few	CASSDGTGHNSPLHF	TGTGCCAGCAGTGATGGGACAGGGCATAATTCACCCCTCCACTTT